The 20 T cell receptor beta chains given below trace back to one sample, sequenced in a study of blood T cell repertoires in COVID-19. Generated by immunoSEQ multiplex PCR, the TCRdb table keeps only in-frame clones and is missing some. The sample consists of 130,000 to 150,000 clones, about 87% of them appearing once. The sample taken for sequencing was peripheral blood. Receptors were obtained from a woman in her forties or fifties with acute or convalescent COVID-19.

The chain has TRBV2 and TRBJ1-2, with 9 bases identical to TRBD1. This CDR3 is 17 amino acids long. Trimming removed 6 bases from V and 2 bases from J; junction bases left unmatched: 13. Germline V lookup: CDR1 SNHLY, CDR2 FYNNEI. The CDR3 sequence is CASSPTTGQGTNYGYTF. The CDR3 nucleotides are TGTGCCAGCAGCCCGACCACCGGACAGGGGACCAACTATGGCTACACCTTC. Full variable domain (missing parts from reference TRBV2 and TRBJ1-2): EPEVTQTPSHQVTQMGQEVILRCVPISNHLYFYWYRQILGQKVEFLVSFYNNEISEKSEIFDDQFSVERPDGSNFTLKIRSTKLEDSAMYFCASSPTTGQGTNYGYTFGSGTRLTVV.

This sequence joins TRBV6-2 or TRBV6-3 and TRBJ2-7; 10 bases line up with TRBD2. In germline, CDR1 is MNHEY, CDR2 SVGEGT. V trimming: 2 bases; J trimming: 5 bases; junction bases outside the gene matches: 6. This CDR3 has 15 amino acids. Here the CDR3 DNA reads TGTGCCAGCAGTTACCTCCTAGCGGGAGACAACGAGCAGTACTTC. The encoded protein is CASSYLLAGDNEQYF.

J is TRBJ1-2 and V is TRBV12-3 or TRBV12-4; D unclear. The CDR3 has 13 amino acids. With 1 base removed from V and 2 bases from J, the gap between germline ends came to 5 bases. The CDR3 spells CASSLGSNYGYTF. DNA for the CDR3: TGTGCCAGCAGTTTAGGTTCGAACTATGGCTACACCTTC.

CDR3 in amino acids: CASGLVWFVSGGNEQFF. As DNA, the CDR3 is TGTGCTAGTGGTTTAGTCTGGTTCGTAAGCGGGGGTAATGAGCAGTTCTTC. The chain has TRBV12-5 and TRBJ2-1; 8 nucleotides match TRBD2. Germline V gene lookup returns CDR1 LGHNT and CDR2 FRNRAP. The CDR3 length is 17 residues. The V segment lost 3 bases and the J segment 7 bases; nucleotides outside the gene matches: 14.

The chain has TRBV5-4 and TRBJ2-7, with D perhaps matching TRBD2 (6 bases). The CDR3 has 14 residues. Per the germline V gene, CDR1 is SGHNT and CDR2 is YYREEE (reference sequence). With 2 bases removed from V and 3 bases from J, the gap between germline ends came to 12 bases. The CDR3 sequence: CASSFIGRDYEQYF. CDR3 DNA: TGTGCCAGCAGCTTTATCGGGAGAGACTACGAGCAGTACTTC. The variable domain in full, with the rest retrieved from reference TRBV5-4 and TRBJ2-7, is ETGVTQSPTHLIKTRGQQVTLRCSSQSGHNTVSWYQQALGQGPQFIFQYYREEENGRGNFPPRFSGLQFPNYSSELNVNALELDDSALYLCASSFIGRDYEQYFGPGTRLTVT.

This sequence joins TRBV2 and TRBJ1-2, with D tentatively TRBD1 (6 bases). V was shortened by 3 bases and J by 2 bases, with 10 bases between the two germline ends. Germline CDR1 is SNHLY and CDR2 is FYNNEI. CDR3 length: 14 amino acids. In DNA, the CDR3 is TGTGCCAGCAGTGACAGGGGTTTGAACTATGGCTACACCTTC. Translated: CASSDRGLNYGYTF.

This chain connects TRBV19 to TRBJ1-4, with a possible D match to TRBD1 (5 bases). Germline V gene lookup returns CDR1 LNHDA and CDR2 SQIVND (reference sequence). This CDR3 spans 15 amino acids. The V gene lost 4 bases and the J gene lost 5 bases, with 14 bases spanning the gap. CDR3 sequence (DNA): TGTGCCAGTAGTAATTCGCACAGGCAGAATGAAAAACTGTTTTTT. This gives the protein CASSNSHRQNEKLFF.

There are a few counts of this clone. This sequence joins TRBV5-1 and TRBJ2-7; 11 positions match TRBD2. The CDR3 covers 15 residues. Germline CDR1 reads SGHRS; CDR2 reads YFSETQ. The junction had 5 bases not matched to a gene; V was cut back by 4 bases and J by 2 bases. The CDR3 loop reads CASSLSGLAAYEQYF. The CDR3 region has the DNA TGCGCCAGCAGCCTCTCGGGACTAGCGGCCTACGAGCAGTACTTC.

The CDR3 sequence is CSVHIRGGEDYEQYF. The CDR3 DNA is TGCAGCGTACACATACGTGGCGGGGAAGACTACGAGCAGTACTTC. This chain uses TRBV29-1 with TRBJ2-7; TRBD2 is a possible D gene (6 bases). The germline CDR1 and CDR2 sequences are SQVTM and ANQGSEA. The CDR3 totals 15 residues. V gave up 6 bases and J gave up 3 bases, with 21 bases separating them.

V gene TRBV29-1 combines with J gene TRBJ2-7; tentative D call: TRBD1 (5 bases). CDR3 length: 12 residues. Germline V gene data show CDR1 as SQVTM and CDR2 as ANQGSEA. Trimming removed 4 bases at V and 1 base at J, with 8 bases between. The CDR3 DNA follows: TGCAGCGTTGTAAGGGGTTCCTACGAGCAGTACTTC. Its protein is CSVVRGSYEQYF.

This clone was detected a few times. V usage is TRBV5-4 and J usage is TRBJ1-5, with unresolved D. Germline values: CDR1 SGHNT, CDR2 YYREEE (reference sequence). The CDR3 length is 14 residues. Trimming pared 0 bases from V and 0 bases from J, leaving 4 bases between. CDR3 loop: CASSLGGSNQPQHF. In DNA, the CDR3 is TGTGCCAGCAGCTTGGGCGGTAGCAATCAGCCCCAGCATTTT.

The V gene is TRBV4-1, the J gene TRBJ1-1, with D tentatively TRBD1 (5 bases). CDR3 length: 13 amino acids. CDR1 is MGHRA, CDR2 YSYEKL, per germline. Between the trimmed V and J ends, which lost 10 bases and 0 bases, there was a span of 12 bases. This chain's CDR3 is CATRRGLNTEAFF. In DNA form, the CDR3 reads TGCGCCACGAGGAGGGGTCTGAACACTGAAGCTTTCTTT.

The J gene is TRBJ2-1, the V gene TRBV6-5; perhaps TRBD2 as D (5 bases). The CDR3 totals 13 residues. Germline lookup yields CDR1 MNHEY and CDR2 SVGAGI. Trimming shortened V by 0 bases and J by 7 bases, and 7 bases separated the two germline ends. The CDR3 sequence is CASSYSTGNEQFF. For the CDR3, the DNA is TGTGCCAGCAGTTACTCTACGGGGAATGAGCAGTTCTTC.

This clone was detected once. This chain uses TRBV18 with TRBJ1-4; D possibly corresponds to TRBD1 (6 bases). The CDR3 has 16 residues. Germline V lookup: CDR1 KGHSH, CDR2 LQKENI. The V gene lost 0 bases and the J gene lost 0 bases, with 8 bases spanning the gap. CDR3 loop: CASSPPQGATNEKLFF. The CDR3 DNA reads TGTGCCAGCTCACCACCACAGGGTGCAACTAATGAAAAACTGTTTTTT. The full variable domain, rest sourced from reference TRBV18 and TRBJ1-4, is NAGVMQNPRHLVRRRGQEARLRCSPMKGHSHVYWYRQLPEEGLKFMVYLQKENIIDESGMPKERFSAEFPKEGPSILRIQQVVRGDSAAYFCASSPPQGATNEKLFFGSGTQLSVL.

The CDR3 nucleotides are TGTGCCAGCAGCCCGACTAGCGGGGGGGGCCAGGTAGAGCAGTTCTTC. Translated: CASSPTSGGGQVEQFF. The rearrangement links TRBV3-1 (or the pseudogene TRBV3-2) to TRBJ2-1; 14 nucleotides agree with TRBD2. Germline V gene lookup returns CDR1 LGHDT and CDR2 YNNKEL (reference sequence). Trimming cost V 4 bases and J 10 bases; bases outside gene matches: 9. CDR3 length: 16 residues.

The V and J genes are TRBV29-1 and TRBJ1-1; D call uncertain. The V and J ends lost 6 bases and 1 base respectively, with 9 bases between them. Germline loops: CDR1 SQVTM, CDR2 ANQGSEA. The CDR3 is made up of 12 amino acids. The DNA for the CDR3 is TGCAGCGTAGCCAGAGGGAACACTGAAGCTTTCTTT. Its protein is CSVARGNTEAFF.

The rearrangement joins TRBV5-3 to TRBJ2-7; D call uncertain. TRBV5-3 is sorted into the ORF group, with uncertain function. The CDR3 length is 15 residues. V shed 1 base and J shed 3 bases, with 14 bases lying between them. The CDR3 region is CARSLRLQNDYEQYF. The DNA of the CDR3 is TGTGCCAGAAGCTTGAGATTACAGAACGACTACGAGCAGTACTTC.

V gene TRBV7-9 combines with J gene TRBJ2-2; 8 bases are a match to TRBD2. V lost 5 bases to trimming and J lost 2 bases; unmatched junction nucleotides: 4. Germline-derived CDR1 and CDR2 are SEHNR and FQNEAQ (reference sequence). There are 15 residues in the CDR3. The CDR3 sequence is CASSEGLGNTGELFF. The DNA for the CDR3 is TGTGCCAGCAGCGAGGGACTAGGTAACACCGGGGAGCTGTTTTTT.

The gene calls are TRBV7-6 and TRBJ2-7; 7 bases fit TRBD1. Germline V lookup: CDR1 SGHVS, CDR2 FNYEAQ. V gave up 4 bases and J gave up 4 bases; unmatched junction bases: 7. The CDR3 is made up of 14 amino acids. The CDR3 region is CASSSDPGQYEQYF. DNA for the CDR3: TGTGCCAGCAGCTCAGATCCGGGACAGTACGAGCAGTACTTC.

The J gene is TRBJ2-2, the V gene TRBV21-1; TRBD2, the table's D call, was not compared with the DNA. TRBV21-1 is deemed a pseudogene. The CDR3 spans 16 residues. Here the CDR3 DNA reads TGTGCCAGCAGCACTCCACTAGCGGGAGGGCCCGGGGAGCTGTTTTTT. It specifies CASSTPLAGGPGELFF.